This entry describes one TCR beta chain. Its antigen remains undetermined. No base qualities exist here, and no much larger clone lies one base off it. The identical CDR3 is also encoded by other nucleotide sequences in the sample. A second Seattle source provided samples from volunteer blood donors who had recovered from COVID-19. Each collaborating institution followed its own protocols to collect whole blood in K2EDTA tubes. For TCRbeta analysis, collaborators shipped samples as frozen whole blood, isolated PBMCs, or DNA extracted from either of those sample types. Trimming takes 3 bases off V and 6 bases off J; junction bases not matched to a gene: 6. Spanning cysteine to phenylalanine, the CDR3 consists of 14 amino acids. Just CDR3 DNA is preserved here, 42 bases in frame from base 1. Taken from the germline V gene, the CDR1 and CDR2 loops are SGHRS and YFSETQ. The data originate from a study of blood T cell repertoires in COVID-19 (TCRdb year 2020). Some background on the complete study: Samples from collaborators originated in the United States, Italy and Spain and spanned both the acute and convalescent phases of COVID-19. The prospective study material was composed of cDNA or gDNA derived from T cells, B-cell-depleted T cells, or PBMCs. Subjects who had been exposed to COVID-19, were actively infected with it, or had recovered from it provided the deeply sampled blood TCRbeta repertoires that made up the dataset. The repertoires were made available in a free public database intended to serve as a resource for research on the immune response to SARS-CoV-2. Samples were obtained from the ongoing ImmuneRACE study (first 160 participants) and from some 1,300 subjects provided by 6 global collaborators. Nearly every sample came with metadata listing a de-identified subject ID, COVID-19 status, age in years and sex. Where available, HLA class I and class II types were obtained from metadata supplied by the sample provider rather than from assay-based typing.

Overall study results and their limits: The quantity of clinical and demographic metadata differed by source and by participant and was supplied without curation.

TCRbeta CDR3 regions were amplified from genomic DNA by means of the immunoSEQ Assay, a bias-controlled multiplex PCR. The published analysis was carried out like this. The number of nucleated cells in each sample was estimated by amplification of reference gene primers within the assay. Sequence reads were collapsed and filtered to measure the absolute abundance of every unique TCRbeta CDR3 rearrangement. For each sample, productive Simpson clonality was calculated as the square root of Simpson's diversity index over productive rearrangements. The clones in this table, taken by TCRdb from immuneACCESS, are in-frame only. Not every clone is retained; where verified, under half of the shortfall comes from an unresolved V gene, and the cause of the rest is unknown. V, J and clone size are taken as reported in that table, and D and trimming were inferred from the DNA itself. The sample includes some 250,000 clones, with 87% observed a single time. Just over 7% of the sample is in the top ten clones.

Sequenced sample: peripheral blood. Recombination joined TRBV5-1 with TRBJ1-2; TRBD1 fits 9 bases in the junction. The sequence came from a man between 60 and 75 years old who had recovered from COVID-19. The CDR3 protein is CASSSTGGSNGYTF. The nucleotide sequence is given as TGCGCCAGCAGCTCAACAGGGGGCTCGAATGGCTACACCTTC. Reference TRBV5-1 and TRBJ1-2 proteins supply the regions before and after the CDR3; the full variable domain is: KAGVTQTPRYLIKTRGQQVTLSCSPISGHRSVSWYQQTPGQGLQFLFEYFSETQRNKGNFPGRFSGRQFSNSRSEMNVSTLELGDSALYLCASSSTGGSNGYTFGSGTRLTVV.